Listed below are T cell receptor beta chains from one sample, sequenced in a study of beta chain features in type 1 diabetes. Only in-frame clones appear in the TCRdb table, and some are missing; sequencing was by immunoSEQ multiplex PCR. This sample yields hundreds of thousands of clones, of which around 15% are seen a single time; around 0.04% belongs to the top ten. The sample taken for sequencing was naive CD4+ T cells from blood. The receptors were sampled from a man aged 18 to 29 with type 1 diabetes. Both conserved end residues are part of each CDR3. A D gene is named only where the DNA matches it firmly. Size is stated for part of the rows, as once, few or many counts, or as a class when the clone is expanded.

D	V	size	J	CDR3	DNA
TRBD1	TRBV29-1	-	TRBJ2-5	CSVSVNRDRLQETQYF	TGCAGCGTATCGGTTAACCGGGACAGGCTACAAGAGACCCAGTACTTC
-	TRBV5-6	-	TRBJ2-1	CASSLRSGEQFF	TGTGCCAGCAGCTTGCGATCTGGGGAGCAGTTCTTC
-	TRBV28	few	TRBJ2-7	CASSLRREQYF	TGTGCCAGCAGCCTACGGCGCGAGCAGTACTTC
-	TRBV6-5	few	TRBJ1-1	CASSYSGKGDTEAFF	TGTGCCAGCAGTTACTCGGGAAAGGGTGACACTGAAGCTTTCTTT
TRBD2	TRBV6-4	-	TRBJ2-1	CASRGLADANEQFF	TGTGCCAGCAGGGGACTAGCGGATGCCAATGAGCAGTTCTTC
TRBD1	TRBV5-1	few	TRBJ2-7	CASSEGQAYEQYF	TGCGCCAGCAGCGAGGGACAGGCCTACGAGCAGTACTTC
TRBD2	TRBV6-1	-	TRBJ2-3	CASTGRGISDTQYF	TGTGCCAGCACGGGGCGGGGGATCTCAGATACGCAGTATTTT
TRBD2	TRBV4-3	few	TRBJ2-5	CASSQEVRGSIWETQYF	TGCGCCAGCAGCCAAGAAGTGCGGGGGAGCATTTGGGAGACCCAGTACTTC
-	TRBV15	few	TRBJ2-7	CATSRDPGSSYEQYF	TGTGCCACCAGCAGAGATCCTGGCAGCTCCTACGAGCAGTACTTC
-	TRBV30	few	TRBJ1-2	CAWDWGYDGYTF	TGTGCCTGGGACTGGGGGTATGATGGCTACACCTTC
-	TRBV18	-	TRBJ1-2	CASSPGEGYTF	TGTGCCAGCTCACCCGGGGAGGGCTACACCTTC
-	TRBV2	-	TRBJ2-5	CASRPREGLETQYF	TGTGCCAGCAGGCCGCGTGAGGGCTTGGAGACCCAGTACTTC
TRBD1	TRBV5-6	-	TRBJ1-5	CASSLGMAGGGQPQHF	TGTGCCAGCAGCTTGGGGATGGCAGGGGGAGGTCAGCCCCAGCATTTT
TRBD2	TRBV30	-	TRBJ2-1	CAWDGLAGLMSSYNEQFF	TGTGCCTGGGACGGACTAGCGGGACTGATGAGCTCCTACAATGAGCAGTTCTTC
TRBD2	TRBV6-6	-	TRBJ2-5	CASSYLAGGHETQYF	TGTGCCAGCAGTTACCTAGCGGGAGGACATGAGACCCAGTACTTC
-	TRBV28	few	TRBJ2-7	CASRGNSYEQYF	TGTGCCAGCAGGGGTAACTCCTACGAGCAGTACTTC
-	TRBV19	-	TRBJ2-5	CASSSQETQYF	TGTGCCAGTAGTTCACAAGAGACCCAGTACTTC
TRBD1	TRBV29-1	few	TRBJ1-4	CSVHRGDEKLFF	TGCAGCGTACACAGGGGTGACGAAAAACTGTTTTTT
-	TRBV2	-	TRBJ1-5	CASSLGDSNQPQHF	TGTGCCAGCAGCCTGGGGGATAGCAATCAGCCCCAGCATTTT
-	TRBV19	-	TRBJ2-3	CASSMGTDTQYF	TGTGCCAGTAGTATGGGAACAGATACGCAGTATTTT
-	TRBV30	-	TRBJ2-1	CAWSLEPRYNEQFF	TGTGCCTGGAGCCTCGAACCGAGATACAATGAGCAGTTCTTC
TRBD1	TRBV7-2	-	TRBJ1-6	CASSLIQGNSPLHF	TGTGCCAGCAGCTTAATACAGGGGAATTCACCCCTCCACTTT
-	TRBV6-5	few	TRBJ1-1	CASSYSIRADTEAFF	TGTGCCAGCAGTTACTCGATTAGGGCGGACACTGAAGCTTTCTTT
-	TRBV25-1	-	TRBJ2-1	CASKKDSSYNEQFF	TGTGCCAGCAAAAAGGACAGTTCCTACAATGAGCAGTTCTTC
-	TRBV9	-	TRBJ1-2	CASSLTSFPPLNYGYTF	TGTGCCAGCAGCTTAACCAGCTTCCCGCCACTTAACTATGGCTACACCTTC
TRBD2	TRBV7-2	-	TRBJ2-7	CASSQSGASGLYEQYF	TGTGCCAGCAGCCAAAGCGGCGCTAGCGGTCTTTACGAGCAGTACTTC
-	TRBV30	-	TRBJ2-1	CAWSIEGRNEQFF	TGTGCCTGGTCTATTGAGGGGCGCAATGAGCAGTTCTTC
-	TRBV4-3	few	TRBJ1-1	CASSQEINPRQNTEAFF	TGCGCCAGCAGCCAAGAGATCAACCCAAGGCAGAACACTGAAGCTTTCTTT
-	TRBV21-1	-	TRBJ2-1	CASSRCRAGSYNEQFF	TGTGCCAGCAGCCGGTGTCGGGCGGGGAGCTACAATGAGCAGTTCTTC
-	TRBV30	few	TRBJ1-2	CAWRFDRGGYTF	TGTGCCTGGAGGTTTGACCGAGGCGGCTACACCTTC
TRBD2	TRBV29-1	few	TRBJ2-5	CSVKAGGMWLIETQYF	TGCAGCGTTAAGGCGGGAGGGATGTGGCTGATCGAGACCCAGTACTTC
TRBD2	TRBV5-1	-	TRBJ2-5	CASSLELWRQAERGETQYF	TGCGCCAGCAGCTTGGAACTGTGGCGGCAGGCCGAGCGGGGAGAGACCCAGTACTTC
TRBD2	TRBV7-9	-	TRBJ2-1	CASSSSRLAFHEQFF	TGTGCCAGCAGCTCAAGCAGACTAGCATTCCATGAGCAGTTCTTC
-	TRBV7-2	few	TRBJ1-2	CASSPGTLNYGYTF	TGTGCCAGCAGCCCAGGGACGCTAAACTATGGCTACACCTTC
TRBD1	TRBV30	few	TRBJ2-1	CARQGPSSYNEQFF	TGTGCCCGACAGGGTCCTAGCTCCTACAATGAGCAGTTCTTC
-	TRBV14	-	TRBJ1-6	CASRFTGGNSPLHF	TGTGCCAGCCGATTCACGGGCGGGAATTCACCCCTCCACTTT
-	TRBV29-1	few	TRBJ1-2	CSVEISRGYGYTF	TGCAGCGTTGAAATTTCAAGGGGCTATGGCTACACCTTC
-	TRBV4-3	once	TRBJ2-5	CASSQDFKETQYF	TGCGCCAGCAGCCAAGATTTTAAGGAGACCCAGTACTTC
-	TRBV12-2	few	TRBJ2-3	CASRFLVTQYF	TGTGCAAGTCGCTTCCTAGTTACGCAGTATTTT
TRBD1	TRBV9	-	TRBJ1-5	CASSVGTGEQPQHF	TGTGCCAGCAGCGTTGGGACAGGGGAACAGCCCCAGCATTTT
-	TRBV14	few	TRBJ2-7	CASSQDQIVGALEQYF	TGTGCCAGCAGCCAAGATCAAATTGTCGGGGCCCTCGAGCAGTACTTC
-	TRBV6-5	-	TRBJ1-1	CASSPIRTSEAFF	TGTGCCAGCAGTCCCATTCGGACGTCGGAAGCTTTCTTT
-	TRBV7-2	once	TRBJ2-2	CASSLWTNGELFF	TGTGCCAGCAGCTTGTGGACGAACGGGGAGCTGTTTTTT
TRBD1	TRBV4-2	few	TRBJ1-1	CASSHPTGGANTEAFF	TGTGCCAGCAGCCATCCCACAGGGGGCGCGAACACTGAAGCTTTCTTT
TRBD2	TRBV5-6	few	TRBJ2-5	CASSLVAGGRGETQYF	TGTGCCAGCAGCTTGGTGGCGGGAGGGCGAGGAGAGACCCAGTACTTC
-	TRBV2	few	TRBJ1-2	CASSEAGDYGYTF	TGTGCCAGCAGCGAGGCAGGGGACTATGGCTACACCTTC
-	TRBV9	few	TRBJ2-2	CASSLGAAGTGELFF	TGTGCCAGCAGCCTAGGGGCCGCGGGCACCGGGGAGCTGTTTTTT
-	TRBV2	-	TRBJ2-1	CASSEVELSYNEQFF	TGTGCCAGCAGTGAAGTGGAGTTGAGCTACAATGAGCAGTTCTTC
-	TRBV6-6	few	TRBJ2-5	CASSYLREVTQETQYF	TGTGCCAGCAGTTACCTCCGCGAGGTGACCCAAGAGACCCAGTACTTC
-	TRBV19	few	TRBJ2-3	CASRAGDTQYF	TGTGCCAGTAGGGCTGGGGATACGCAGTATTTT
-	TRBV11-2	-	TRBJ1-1	CASSPSYNTEAFF	TGTGCCAGCAGCCCCAGCTACAACACTGAAGCTTTCTTT
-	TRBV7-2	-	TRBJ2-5	CASSLSQIVDPETQYF	TGTGCCAGCAGCTTAAGTCAGATTGTCGACCCAGAGACCCAGTACTTC